These 17 T cell receptor beta chains originate from one sample sequenced in a study of post-analysis software for immune sequencing data. Study outcomes and limitations: Patients carried roughly 5 TRBV segments more frequently than controls did, and TRBV5-6, TRBV5-1 and TRBV20-1 were among them.

Carried by the TCR beta cDNA libraries were unique molecular identifiers. TCRdb reprocessed the PCR reads with MiXCR, giving one entry per CDR3 protein. This table holds about 460,000 distinct CDR3 sequences, under 55% found once. The antigens these receptors bind are not known. Sequenced material: blood. These receptors originate from a girl aged 10-17 years with multiple sclerosis.

The gene calls are TRBV7-8 and TRBJ1-5, with a weak D call TRBD1 (5 bases). CDR1 is SGHVS, CDR2 FQNEAQ, per germline. The CDR3 runs to 13 residues. V was pared by 7 bases and J by 6 bases, with 13 bases between. The CDR3 DNA reads as TGTGCCAGCAACCGGGGCAGCTTTCAGCCCCAGCATTTT. As protein: CASNRGSFQPQHF.

This rearrangement joins TRBV9 to TRBJ2-7, with D perhaps being TRBD1 or TRBD2 (5 bases each). The V end was cut by 2 bases, the J end by 0 bases, with 12 bases between. Germline values: CDR1 SGDLS, CDR2 YYNGEE. The CDR3 has 15 residues. The CDR3 sequence is CASSVGTGNSYEQYF. CDR3 nucleotide sequence: TGTGCCAGCAGCGTTGGGACGGGGAACTCCTACGAGCAGTACTTC. The full variable domain, rest sourced from reference TRBV9 and TRBJ2-7, is DSGVTQTPKHLITATGQRVTLRCSPRSGDLSVYWYQQSLDQGLQFLIQYYNGEERAKGNILERFSAQQFPDLHSELNLSSLELGDSALYFCASSVGTGNSYEQYFGPGTRLTVT.

The chain is built from TRBV20-1 and TRBJ2-7; tentatively, D is TRBD1 (5 bases). The last part of the DNA fits TRBJ2-5 better; the J call may be wrong. The CDR3 spans 14 residues. Germline loops: CDR1 DFQATT, CDR2 SNEGSKA (reference sequence). CDR3 region: CSARVRAPWETQYF. DNA for the CDR3: TGCAGTGCTAGGGTCAGGGCCCCGTGGGAGACCCAGTACTTC.

The chain combines TRBV4-1 with TRBJ1-1; D perhaps matches TRBD1 (5 bases). CDR3 length: 15 amino acids. V was pared by 1 base and J by 5 bases, with 14 bases between. Germline V gene lookup returns CDR1 MGHRA and CDR2 YSYEKL. The CDR3 loop reads CASSQGSGRGTEAFF. The CDR3 bases are TGCGCCAGCAGCCAAGGGTCAGGGAGAGGAACTGAAGCTTTCTTT.

The genes are TRBV10-3 and TRBJ2-3; tentatively, D is TRBD1 or TRBD2 (5 bases each). Germline-derived CDR1 and CDR2 are ENHRY and SYGVKD. The CDR3 length is 12 residues. Trimming removed 2 bases from V and 7 bases from J, with 7 bases in between. CDR3 residues: CAISEVGHTQYF. The CDR3, as DNA: TGTGCCATCAGTGAGGTGGGACATACGCAGTATTTT.

CDR3 in DNA: TGTGCCAGCAGCCCCCGGGGTAGCGGGAGACCCCACGAGCAGTACTTC. It codes for CASSPRGSGRPHEQYF. The V and J genes are TRBV13 and TRBJ2-7; 9 bases fit TRBD2. Germline CDR1 reads PRHDT; CDR2 reads FYEKMQ (reference sequence). The CDR3 is 16 residues long. V shed 5 bases and J 5 bases; nucleotides not matched to a gene: 13. Filled out from reference TRBV13 and TRBJ2-7, the complete variable domain reads AAGVIQSPRHLIKEKRETATLKCYPIPRHDTVYWYQQGPGQDPQFLISFYEKMQSDKGSIPDRFSAQQFSDYHSELNMSSLELGDSALYFCASSPRGSGRPHEQYFGPGTRLTVT.

The rearrangement joins TRBV28 to TRBJ2-5; TRBD2 matches 8 bases. Looked up from germline, CDR1 is MDHEN and CDR2 is SYDVKM. CDR3 size: 18 residues. Trimming at V came to 3 bases and at J to 2 bases, leaving 14 bases not matched to a gene. This CDR3 is CASSFRLGRGAGQETQYF. In DNA form, the CDR3 reads TGTGCCAGCAGTTTTCGATTGGGGCGGGGGGCAGGGCAAGAGACCCAGTACTTC.

The V and J genes are TRBV6-6 and TRBJ2-3; D is possibly TRBD1 (6 bases). The CDR3 extends over 14 amino acids. The ends were cut back, 10 bases at V and 2 bases at J, with 16 bases in the middle. Germline loops: CDR1 MNHNY, CDR2 SVGAGI (reference sequence). The CDR3 is CATTGTPDTDTQYF. The CDR3 DNA sequence: TGTGCCACAACCGGGACACCCGACACAGATACGCAGTATTTT.

This clonotype turned up a few times. The chain couples TRBV5-1 to TRBJ1-5; D possibly corresponds to TRBD1 (5 bases). The V gene lost 4 bases and the J gene lost 5 bases, with 13 bases spanning the gap. CDR3 length: 14 amino acids. Germline-derived CDR1 and CDR2 are SGHRS and YFSETQ. CDR3 in DNA: TGCGCCAGCAGCCCCGGGACCGAGTATCAGCCCCAGCATTTT. It translates to CASSPGTEYQPQHF.

In this sample, this clonotype turned up many times. The chain combines TRBV20-1 with TRBJ2-1; D possibly uses TRBD1 or TRBD2 (5 bases each). V shed 5 bases and J shed 1 base, with 9 bases lying between them. The CDR3 has 13 amino acids. The germline CDR1 and CDR2 sequences are DFQATT and SNEGSKA (reference sequence). The CDR3 sequence: CSAGTQSYNEQFF. The CDR3 coding sequence is TGCAGTGCTGGGACCCAATCCTACAATGAGCAGTTCTTC.

CDR3 sequence: CASTMTGGDTEAFF. CDR3 nucleotide sequence: TGCGCCAGCACCATGACAGGGGGCGACACTGAAGCTTTCTTT. The rearrangement uses TRBV5-1 and TRBJ1-1, with 10 bases that match TRBD1. The ends lost 6 bases at V and 3 bases at J; junction bases unmatched: 5. Germline V gives CDR1 SGHRS, CDR2 YFSETQ. The CDR3 length is 14 residues.

In this sample, this clonotype turned up a few times. The chain carries TRBV6-2 or TRBV6-3 and TRBJ2-1; weak D call: TRBD1 (5 bases). V lost 10 bases to trimming and J lost 8 bases, with 15 bases between them. CDR1 is MNHEY, CDR2 SVGEGT, per germline. The length of the CDR3 is 12 residues. The chain's CDR3 is CATKQGAYEQFF. CDR3 in DNA: TGTGCCACTAAACAAGGGGCGTATGAGCAGTTCTTC.

The rearrangement uses TRBV28 and TRBJ2-4, with D unresolved. The CDR3 consists of 15 residues. Trimming left V 10 bases short and J 0 bases short, with 16 bases between. Looked up from germline, CDR1 is MDHEN and CDR2 is SYDVKM. The CDR3, as DNA: TGTGCCACCAACCCCCCACAAGGAGCCAAAAACATTCAGTACTTC. It translates to CATNPPQGAKNIQYF. Drawing the rest from reference TRBV28 and TRBJ2-4, the complete variable domain is DVKVTQSSRYLVKRTGEKVFLECVQDMDHENMFWYRQDPGLGLRLIYFSYDVKMKEKGDIPEGYSVSREKKERFSLILESASTNQTSMYLCATNPPQGAKNIQYFGAGTRLSVL.

The count of this clonotype is one. The rearrangement joins TRBV4-1 to TRBJ1-1; TRBD1 matches 7 bases. The junction had 9 bases not matched to a gene; V was cut back by 4 bases and J by 1 base. Germline CDR1 MGHRA, CDR2 YSYEKL. This CDR3 contains 16 residues. CDR3 DNA sequence: TGCGCCAGCAGCCCAGGGACAGCTTTTCGGAACACTGAAGCTTTCTTT. The encoded protein is CASSPGTAFRNTEAFF.

This clonotype qualifies as medium-sized. This chain uses TRBV5-1 with TRBJ2-1; no clear D gene. Trimming took 0 bases from V and 0 from J, leaving 7 bases between them. Germline V gene data show CDR1 as SGHRS and CDR2 as YFSETQ. This CDR3 has 15 residues. The CDR3, as DNA: TGCGCCAGCAGCTTGGTGCCCGACTCCTACAATGAGCAGTTCTTC. Translating gives CASSLVPDSYNEQFF.

This clonotype was picked up a small number of times. The chain combines TRBV20-1 with TRBJ2-5; 10 bases are a match to TRBD1. The CDR3 covers 15 residues. Losses at the gene ends were 3 bases for V and 1 base for J; bases not matched to a gene: 5. Germline loops: CDR1 DFQATT, CDR2 SNEGSKA (reference sequence). CDR3 in amino acids: CSARDRGIAQETQYF. Written as DNA, the CDR3 is TGCAGTGCTAGGGACAGGGGGATTGCCCAAGAGACCCAGTACTTC.

The chain joins TRBV12-3 or TRBV12-4 to TRBJ1-5; 7 nucleotides agree with TRBD1. The CDR3 extends over 15 amino acids. After removal of 6 bases from V and 7 bases from J, the junction contained 12 bases not matched to a gene. Here the CDR3 DNA reads TGTGCCAGCAGCCCTACACCGACAGGGTTCCAGCCCCAGCATTTT. Protein product: CASSPTPTGFQPQHF.